Below are 8 T cell receptor beta chains sequenced from a single sample in a study of radiation and T cells in renal cell carcinoma. Here immunoSEQ multiplex PCR was the method, and the copy in TCRdb shows in-frame clones only, minus some. The data contain 140,000 to 150,000 clones, about 87% of them singletons. Time point meaning: baseline pretreatment blood. As to treatment: 15 Gy SBRT to primary tumor, nephrectomy 4 weeks later. The specimen comprised blood, sampled from a patient whose treatment included radiotherapy and nephrectomy. These receptors were collected from a woman in her 70s with renal cell carcinoma.

The V and J genes are TRBV5-6 and TRBJ1-2; TRBD1 agrees at 8 bases. The V gene end was trimmed by 7 bases and the J gene end by 0 bases; junction bases not matched to a gene: 5. The CDR3 totals 14 residues. Germline V gene data show CDR1 as SGHDT and CDR2 as YYEEEE. In DNA form, the CDR3 reads TGTGCCAGCGGATTGGACAGGGCTAACTATGGCTACACCTTC. It translates to CASGLDRANYGYTF. Complete variable domain (other parts from reference TRBV5-6 and TRBJ1-2): DAGVTQSPTHLIKTRGQQVTLRCSPKSGHDTVSWYQQALGQGPQFIFQYYEEEERQRGNFPDRFSGHQFPNYSSELNVNALLLGDSALYLCASGLDRANYGYTFGSGTRLTVV.

Here the CDR3 DNA reads TGTGCCTGGAGTCAAGGGTTGGGTCAGCCCCAGCATTTT. Translation: CAWSQGLGQPQHF. The V gene is TRBV30, the J gene TRBJ1-5; D is unclear. V dropped 2 bases and J dropped 6 bases, with 11 bases sitting between them. CDR1 is GTSNPN and CDR2 is SVGIG in the germline V gene (reference sequence). The CDR3 runs to 13 residues. The full variable domain, completed using reference TRBV30 and TRBJ1-5, is SQTIHQWPATLVQPVGSPLSLECTVEGTSNPNLYWYRQAAGRGLQLLFYSVGIGQISSEVPQNLSASRPQDRQFILSSKKLLLSDSGFYLCAWSQGLGQPQHFGDGTRLSIL.

This clone is a singleton in its sample. The chain joins TRBV5-4 to TRBJ2-7, with TRBD1 matching over 8 bases. Germline assignment: CDR1 SGHNT and CDR2 YYREEE (reference sequence). J gave up 5 bases and V 4 bases, and 11 bases lay outside the gene matches. CDR3 length: 15 amino acids. CDR3 sequence reads: CASSQLPGQVDEQYF. CDR3 nucleotide sequence: TGTGCCAGCAGCCAACTTCCGGGACAGGTAGACGAGCAGTACTTC.

The chain recombines TRBV6-5 with TRBJ2-1, with a tentative D call TRBD1 (5 bases). CDR1 and CDR2 from the germline V gene are MNHEY and SVGAGI. With 0 bases removed from V and 9 bases from J, the gap between germline ends came to 12 bases. This CDR3 spans 14 amino acids. CDR3 sequence (DNA): TGTGCCAGCAGTTACTCGGGGCCTTCAAGTGAGCAGTTCTTC. Translation: CASSYSGPSSEQFF.

The gene calls are TRBV29-1 and TRBJ1-2; TRBD1 matches at 10 bases. Germline CDR1 reads SQVTM; CDR2 reads ANQGSEA. With 6 bases clipped from V and 4 bases from J, the junction kept 8 bases outside the gene matches. This CDR3 spans 14 amino acids. The CDR3 nucleotides are TGCAGCGTGGAAAAGGGACAGGGGTCCTATGGCTACACCTTC. Translating gives CSVEKGQGSYGYTF.

The CDR3 is CASSQDNYYGYTF. The CDR3 coding sequence is TGCGCCAGCAGCCAAGACAACTACTATGGCTACACCTTC. The V call is TRBV4-1, the J call TRBJ1-2, with D unclear. Trimming stripped 0 bases from V and 3 bases from J, with 5 bases between. Germline assignment: CDR1 MGHRA and CDR2 YSYEKL. The CDR3 is made up of 13 amino acids.

The gene calls are TRBV6-6 and TRBJ1-6; D is uncertain. CDR3 size: 16 residues. The V end was cut by 0 bases, the J end by 2 bases, with 8 bases between. Germline loops: CDR1 MNHNY, CDR2 SVGAGI (reference sequence). The CDR3 reads CASSYSTAPYNSPLHF. CDR3 nucleotides: TGTGCCAGCAGTTACTCGACGGCCCCCTATAATTCACCCCTCCACTTT.

The chain carries TRBV30 and TRBJ2-7; tentative D call: TRBD2 (5 bases). Per the germline V gene, CDR1 is GTSNPN and CDR2 is SVGIG (reference sequence). V was shortened by 3 bases and J by 4 bases, with 10 bases between the two germline ends. CDR3 size: 12 residues. The CDR3 is CAWSSGVYEQYF. CDR3 nucleotides: TGTGCCTGGAGCTCCGGGGTATACGAGCAGTACTTC.